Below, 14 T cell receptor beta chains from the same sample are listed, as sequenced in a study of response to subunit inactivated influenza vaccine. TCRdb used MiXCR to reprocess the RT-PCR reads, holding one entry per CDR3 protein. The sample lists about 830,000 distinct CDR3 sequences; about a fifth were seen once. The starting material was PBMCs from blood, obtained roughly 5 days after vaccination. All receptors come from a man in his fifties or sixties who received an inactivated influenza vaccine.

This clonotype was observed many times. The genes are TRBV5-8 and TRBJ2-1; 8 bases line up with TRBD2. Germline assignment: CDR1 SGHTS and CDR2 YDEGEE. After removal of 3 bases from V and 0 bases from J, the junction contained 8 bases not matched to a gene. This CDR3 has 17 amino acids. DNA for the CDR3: TGTGCCAGCAGCTATCCTATAGCGGGAAGCTCCTACAATGAGCAGTTCTTC. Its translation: CASSYPIAGSSYNEQFF.

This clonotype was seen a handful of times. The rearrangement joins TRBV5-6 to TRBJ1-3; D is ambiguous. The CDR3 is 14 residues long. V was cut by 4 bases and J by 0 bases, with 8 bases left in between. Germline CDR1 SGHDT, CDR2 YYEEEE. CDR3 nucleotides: TGTGCCAGCAGCAGACGCAGCTCTGGAAACACCATATATTTT. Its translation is CASSRRSSGNTIYF.

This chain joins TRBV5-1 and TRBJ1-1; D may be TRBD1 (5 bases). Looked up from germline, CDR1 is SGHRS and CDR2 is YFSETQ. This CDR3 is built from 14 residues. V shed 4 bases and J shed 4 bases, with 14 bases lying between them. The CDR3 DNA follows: TGCGCCAGCAGCGGGAGTACGGGGGGCACTGAAGCTTTCTTT. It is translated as CASSGSTGGTEAFF.

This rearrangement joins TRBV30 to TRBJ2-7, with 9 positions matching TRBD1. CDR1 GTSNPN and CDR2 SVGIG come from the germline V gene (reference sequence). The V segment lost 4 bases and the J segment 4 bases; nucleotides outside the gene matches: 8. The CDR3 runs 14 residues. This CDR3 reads CAWNPGQGRYEQYF. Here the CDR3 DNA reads TGTGCCTGGAATCCGGGACAGGGTAGGTACGAGCAGTACTTC. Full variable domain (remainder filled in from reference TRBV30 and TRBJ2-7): SQTIHQWPATLVQPVGSPLSLECTVEGTSNPNLYWYRQAAGRGLQLLFYSVGIGQISSEVPQNLSASRPQDRQFILSSKKLLLSDSGFYLCAWNPGQGRYEQYFGPGTRLTVT.

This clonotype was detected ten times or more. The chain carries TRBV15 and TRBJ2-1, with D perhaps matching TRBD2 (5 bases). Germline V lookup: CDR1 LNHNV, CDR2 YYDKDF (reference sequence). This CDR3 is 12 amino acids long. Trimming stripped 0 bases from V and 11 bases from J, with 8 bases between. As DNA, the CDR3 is TGTGCCACCAGCAGAGAATCGGGGAAGCAGTTCTTC. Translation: CATSRESGKQFF.

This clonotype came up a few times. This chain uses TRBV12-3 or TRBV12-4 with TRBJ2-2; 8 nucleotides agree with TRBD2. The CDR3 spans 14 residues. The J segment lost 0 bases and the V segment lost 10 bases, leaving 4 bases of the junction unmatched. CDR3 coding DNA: TGTGCCATCGGGGGGGGGACGAACACCGGGGAGCTGTTTTTT. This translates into CAIGGGTNTGELFF.

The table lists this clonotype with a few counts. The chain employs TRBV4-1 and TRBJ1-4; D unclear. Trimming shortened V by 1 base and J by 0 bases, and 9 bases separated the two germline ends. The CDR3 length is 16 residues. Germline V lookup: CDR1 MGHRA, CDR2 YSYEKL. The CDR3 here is CASSQGRSTTNEKLFF. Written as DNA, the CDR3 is TGCGCCAGCAGCCAAGGGAGGTCAACAACTAATGAAAAACTGTTTTTT.

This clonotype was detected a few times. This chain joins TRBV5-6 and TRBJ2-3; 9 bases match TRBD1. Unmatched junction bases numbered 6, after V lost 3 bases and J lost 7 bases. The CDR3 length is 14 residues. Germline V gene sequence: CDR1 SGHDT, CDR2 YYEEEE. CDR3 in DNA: TGTGCCAGCAGCTACGGACAGGGGTCGCATACGCAGTATTTT. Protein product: CASSYGQGSHTQYF. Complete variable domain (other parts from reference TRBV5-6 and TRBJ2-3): DAGVTQSPTHLIKTRGQQVTLRCSPKSGHDTVSWYQQALGQGPQFIFQYYEEEERQRGNFPDRFSGHQFPNYSSELNVNALLLGDSALYLCASSYGQGSHTQYFGPGTRLTVL.

CDR3 amino acids: CASSLVWSEQFF. The DNA of the CDR3 is TGTGCCAGCAGCTTAGTTTGGTCTGAGCAGTTCTTC. The rearrangement uses TRBV7-9 and TRBJ2-1; D call uncertain. Between the trimmed V and J ends, which lost 1 base and 9 bases, there was a span of 7 bases. The CDR3 totals 12 residues. Per germline, CDR1 SEHNR and CDR2 FQNEAQ (reference sequence).

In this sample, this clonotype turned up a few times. CDR3 nucleotide sequence: TGTGCCAGCAGTTTTATGGGGGATCAGCCCCAGCATTTT. Translation: CASSFMGDQPQHF. The chain has TRBV27 and TRBJ1-5; D perhaps matches TRBD1 (5 bases). Per the germline V gene, CDR1 is MNHEY and CDR2 is SMNVEV (reference sequence). V dropped 3 bases and J dropped 5 bases, with 8 bases sitting between them. This CDR3 has 13 amino acids.

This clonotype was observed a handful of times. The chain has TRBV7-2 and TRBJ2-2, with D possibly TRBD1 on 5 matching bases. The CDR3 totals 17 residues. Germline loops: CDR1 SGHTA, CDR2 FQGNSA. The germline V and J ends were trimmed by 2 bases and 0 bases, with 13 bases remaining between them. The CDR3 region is CASSLHRFGSNTGELFF. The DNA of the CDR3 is TGTGCCAGCAGCTTACACAGGTTTGGATCGAACACCGGGGAGCTGTTTTTT.

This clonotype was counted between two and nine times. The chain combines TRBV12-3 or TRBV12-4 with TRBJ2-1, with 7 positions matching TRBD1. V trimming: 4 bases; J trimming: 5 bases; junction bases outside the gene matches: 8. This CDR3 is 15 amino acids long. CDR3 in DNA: TGTGCCAGCAGTTCCCGGGACAGCGGCGACAATGAGCAGTTCTTC. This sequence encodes CASSSRDSGDNEQFF.

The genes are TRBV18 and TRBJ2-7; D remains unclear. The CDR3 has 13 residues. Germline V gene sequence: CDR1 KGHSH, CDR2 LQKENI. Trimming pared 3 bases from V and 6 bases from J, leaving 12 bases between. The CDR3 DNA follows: TGTGCCAGCTCACCCAACAGTTGGGGCGAGCAGTACTTC. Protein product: CASSPNSWGEQYF.

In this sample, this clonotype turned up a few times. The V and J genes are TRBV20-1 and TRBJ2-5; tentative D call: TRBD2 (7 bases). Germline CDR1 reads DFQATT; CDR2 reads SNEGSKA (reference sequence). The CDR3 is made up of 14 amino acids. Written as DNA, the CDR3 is TGCAGCCCTCGGGGGGCCACTTATCAAGAGACCCAGTACTTC. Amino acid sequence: CSPRGATYQETQYF.